The clone carrying this T cell receptor beta chain was detected only once. Methods used by the authors: From reference gene primer amplification, estimates of nucleated cell counts were derived. Sequencing was performed with immunoSEQ multiplex PCR; in TCRdb, only in-frame clones are kept and a portion is missing. The D gene and trimming were derived from the DNA, and the V and J assignments and clone size from that table. The repertoire consists of a few hundred thousand clones, with around 91% occurring once and the leading ten covering about 1%. In Seattle, patients joined the study during active infection and were tracked longitudinally. This specimen comes from a study of blood T cell repertoires in COVID-19. Background on the study: Sites in the United States, Italy and Spain provided acute and convalescent COVID-19 samples. T cells, B-cell-depleted T cells, or PBMCs provided the cDNA or gDNA that served as material.

Sequencing input: peripheral blood. The sequence was obtained from a middle-aged woman with COVID-19, enrolled during active disease.

CDR3 sequence reads: CAWSVQSYNSPLHF. CDR3 coding DNA: TGTGCCTGGAGTGTACAGTCCTATAATTCACCCCTCCACTTT. J is TRBJ1-6 and V is TRBV30; no firm D call. Germline CDR1 GTSNPN, CDR2 SVGIG (reference sequence). V was pared by 0 bases and J by 1 base, with 4 bases between. This CDR3 is 14 amino acids long.